This T cell receptor beta chain was captured in a study of early T cells in non-severe SARS-CoV-2 infection. Study as a whole: Sequencing input comprised bulk RNA from unsorted whole blood; chain pairing was not available.

cDNA molecules, individually, were tagged with unique molecular identifiers. TCRdb redid the calling of the 5' RACE reads with MiXCR, one entry per CDR3 protein. The sample holds 55,000 to 85,000 distinct CDR3 sequences, approximately 13% seen once. Findings and caveats of the study: Private and CD4 specificities were missed by VDJdb matching, which favored anti-spike CD8 responses.

The length of the CDR3 is 18 residues. Germline V gene sequence: CDR1 MGHRA, CDR2 YSYEKL. Trimming removed 0 bases at V and 5 bases at J, with 20 bases between. The table lists this clonotype with many counts. Its antigen remains unknown. This clonotype originated in an adult who was a healthcare worker with PCR-confirmed SARS-CoV-2 infection or an uninfected control (not recorded which). The chain employs TRBV4-1 and TRBJ1-5; D is unclear. Material: whole blood. This CDR3 reads CASSQDPSAQPKYQPQHF. The CDR3 DNA follows: TGCGCCAGCAGCCAAGACCCCTCCGCGCAGCCAAAGTATCAGCCCCAGCATTTT.